This TCR beta chain appears in the sequencing data of a study of monozygotic twins with inflammatory bowel disease. Study-wide points: Especially where disease activity was present, IBD patients had fewer clonotypes in common with others than healthy twins did. A single strong IBD-associated signal or clonotype was not supported by the findings.

Germline assignment: CDR1 LGHNA and CDR2 YNFKEQ. The CDR3 is 18 amino acids. Details on this clonotype: The antigen is undetermined.

Total RNA isolation used whole blood (no T cell sorting was performed). The unique tags termed UMIs, each holding a 6-nucleotide sample barcode, were added by means of template switching. TCRdb reanalyzed the 5' RACE reads, giving one entry per CDR3 protein sequence and no DNA. The sample table sets out more than 350,000 distinct CDR3 sequences. The V and J genes are TRBV4-2 and TRBJ2-2; TCRdb proposes TRBD2, but this gene call is untestable without DNA. The sequence came from a human donor with ulcerative colitis or Crohn's disease, or a healthy co-twin of an affected twin (not recorded which). Sequenced sample: blood. CDR3 in amino acids: CASSQPRGREDHTGELFF.